These 23 T cell receptor beta chains were all obtained from the same sample, sequenced in a study of T cells after yellow fever vaccination. MiXCR was run by TCRdb on the 5' RACE reads, yielding one entry per CDR3 protein. The table includes tens of thousands of distinct CDR3 sequences, 7.4% detected once. The sequenced sample was CD8+ T cells sorted from PBMCs, obtained 15 days after the yellow fever booster vaccination. Receptors were obtained from a man aged 25 to 45 who received the YFV17D yellow fever vaccine.

At least ten counts were recorded for this clonotype. This chain links TRBV7-2 with TRBJ2-3, with D possibly matching TRBD1 (6 bases). Germline CDR1 SGHTA, CDR2 FQGNSA. This CDR3 has 16 amino acids. Trimming took off 1 base at V and 1 base at J, with 12 bases between the two ends. The CDR3 region has the DNA TGTGCCAGCAGCTTAGAGTACAGGGTGCGCACAGATACGCAGTATTTT. Translation: CASSLEYRVRTDTQYF.

The chain has TRBV5-4 and TRBJ2-2; D gene ambiguous. CDR1 and CDR2 (germline): SGHNT, YYREEE (reference sequence). The CDR3 contains 14 residues. V was pared by 1 base and J by 1 base, with 5 bases between. CDR3 in DNA: TGTGCCAGCAGCTTGAATGGGAACACCGGGGAGCTGTTTTTT. It codes for CASSLNGNTGELFF.

The chain recombines TRBV24-1 with TRBJ2-5; no definite D call. V lost 4 bases and J 4 bases, leaving 12 bases between the germline ends. The CDR3 runs to 14 residues. The germline V gene has CDR1 KGHDR and CDR2 SFDVKD. The CDR3 sequence: CATSDPLLGETQYF. The CDR3 coding sequence is TGTGCCACCAGTGACCCGCTCCTGGGAGAGACCCAGTACTTC.

As for this clonotype: A clone one base away is much larger, so this may be a read error. The chain carries TRBV6-1 and TRBJ2-1, with TRBD1 matching over 8 bases. There are 14 residues in the CDR3. The germline gives CDR1 MNHNS, CDR2 SASEGT. DNA of the CDR3: TGTGCCAGCACCACCGGGACAGGTGAGAATGAGCGGTTCTTC. Translating gives CASTTGTGENERFF.

Ten or more counts support this clonotype. V is TRBV9 and J is TRBJ1-5; 7 nucleotides align to TRBD1. The CDR3 totals 16 residues. V lost 4 bases, J lost 0 bases, and 7 bases stayed unmatched. Germline values: CDR1 SGDLS, CDR2 YYNGEE. The CDR3 nucleotides read TGTGCCAGCAGCCCAGGGGGGACACCTAGCAATCAGCCCCAGCATTTT. This codes for CASSPGGTPSNQPQHF.

This chain joins TRBV4-3 and TRBJ2-3; D unclear. This CDR3 region has 16 residues. Trimming left V 1 base short and J 0 bases short, with 11 bases between. Germline V gene sequence: CDR1 LGHNA, CDR2 YSLEER. The CDR3 coding sequence is TGCGCCAGCAGCCAAGGAAGATCTCCCAGCACAGATACGCAGTATTTT. This translates into CASSQGRSPSTDTQYF.

By share of the sample, this clonotype is medium-sized. The V call is TRBV7-8, the J call TRBJ1-1; D is ambiguous. V dropped 4 bases and J dropped 6 bases, with 15 bases sitting between them. The germline CDR1 and CDR2 sequences are SGHVS and FQNEAQ. The CDR3 has 14 amino acids. CDR3 in amino acids: CASSSERGVPEAFF. In nucleotides, the CDR3 is TGTGCCAGCAGCTCAGAGCGGGGTGTCCCTGAAGCTTTCTTT.

This clonotype was seen at least ten times. The chain has TRBV5-1 and TRBJ2-7, with D perhaps TRBD2 (5 bases). Trimming removed 7 bases from V and 0 bases from J, with 14 bases in between. The germline gives CDR1 SGHRS, CDR2 YFSETQ. The CDR3 sequence is 14 residues long. The CDR3 region is CASQDSTSSYEQYF. For the CDR3, the DNA is TGCGCCAGCCAGGACTCGACCAGCTCCTACGAGCAGTACTTC. Together with reference TRBV5-1 and TRBJ2-7, the CDR3 gives the full variable domain: KAGVTQTPRYLIKTRGQQVTLSCSPISGHRSVSWYQQTPGQGLQFLFEYFSETQRNKGNFPGRFSGRQFSNSRSEMNVSTLELGDSALYLCASQDSTSSYEQYFGPGTRLTVT.

The CDR3 loop is CASSLYTHEQFF. DNA of the CDR3: TGTGCCAGCAGCTTGTATACCCATGAGCAGTTCTTC. The chain uses TRBV5-5 and TRBJ2-1; the D is unclear. The CDR3 loop spans 12 amino acids. Germline CDR1 is SGHKS and CDR2 is YYEKEE (reference sequence). With 1 base removed from V and 8 bases from J, the gap between germline ends came to 7 bases.

This clonotype appeared many times. The chain carries TRBV3-1 and TRBJ2-7; D is perhaps TRBD1 (7 bases). CDR1 is LGHDT, CDR2 YNNKEL, per germline (reference sequence). This CDR3 region has 14 residues. V was pared by 0 bases and J by 6 bases, with 12 bases between. The CDR3 is CASSQDRGALEQYF. For the CDR3, the DNA is TGTGCCAGCAGCCAAGACAGGGGGGCTCTCGAGCAGTACTTC.

This chain uses TRBV20-1 with TRBJ2-7, with 9 nucleotides matching TRBD1. Germline V lookup: CDR1 DFQATT, CDR2 SNEGSKA (reference sequence). V dropped 0 bases and J dropped 0; count of bases not matched to a gene: 9. The CDR3 is 17 residues long. The CDR3 sequence is CSARDFPRDRASYEQYF. As DNA, the CDR3 is TGCAGTGCTAGAGACTTCCCGCGGGACAGGGCCTCCTACGAGCAGTACTTC.

The sample holds many counts of this clonotype. The genes are TRBV20-1 and TRBJ2-7, with 8 bases lining up with TRBD1. J was trimmed by 0 bases and V by 6 bases; bases with no gene match: 7. Germline-derived CDR1 and CDR2 are DFQATT and SNEGSKA (reference sequence). The CDR3 length is 14 residues. In DNA form, the CDR3 reads TGCAGTGCGAGGGGGACAGGAAGCTCCTACGAGCAGTACTTC. Translating gives CSARGTGSSYEQYF.

Ten or more counts support this clonotype. This chain links TRBV20-1 with TRBJ2-5, with a tentative D call TRBD1 (5 bases). Deletions cut 5 bases from V and 7 bases from J, with 14 bases between. This CDR3 comprises 12 residues. Germline CDR1 DFQATT, CDR2 SNEGSKA (reference sequence). CDR3 sequence reads: CSAEDNRGTQYF. CDR3 sequence (DNA): TGCAGTGCTGAGGACAACCGAGGGACCCAGTACTTC.

This clonotype was detected ten times or more. This chain joins TRBV7-2 and TRBJ2-5, with 11 bases aligning to TRBD2. Looked up from germline, CDR1 is SGHTA and CDR2 is FQGNSA. With V trimmed by 2 bases and J by 4 bases, 3 bases remained unmatched. The CDR3 runs 15 residues. The chain's CDR3 is CASSLTSGSPETQYF. In nucleotides, the CDR3 is TGTGCCAGCAGCTTAACTAGCGGGAGCCCAGAGACCCAGTACTTC.

There are many counts of this clonotype. The rearrangement links TRBV12-5 to TRBJ2-7, with D hard to call. Germline CDR1 LGHNT, CDR2 FRNRAP. There are 14 residues in the CDR3. V lost 0 bases, J lost 7 bases, and 13 bases lay in between. The CDR3 DNA sequence: TGTGCTAGTGGTTTGGTCGATTGGAATGGTGAGCAGTACTTC. Protein: CASGLVDWNGEQYF.

The rearrangement links TRBV7-8 to TRBJ2-3, with D perhaps TRBD1 (5 bases). Trimming stripped 1 base from V and 0 bases from J, with 14 bases between. Germline V gene lookup returns CDR1 SGHVS and CDR2 FQNEAQ. CDR3 size: 17 residues. The DNA of the CDR3 is TGTGCCAGCAGCTTAGAAGGCAGGGTGTTGAGCACAGATACGCAGTATTTT. Translated, it gives CASSLEGRVLSTDTQYF.

The table lists this clonotype with many counts. The chain is built from TRBV6-4 and TRBJ2-3; TRBD1 matches 10 bases. Germline V lookup: CDR1 MRHNA, CDR2 SNTAGT. V gave up 4 bases and J gave up 3 bases; unmatched junction bases: 4. The CDR3 is 15 amino acids. CDR3 amino acids: CASSVGTGDTDTQYF. CDR3 in DNA: TGTGCCAGCAGTGTGGGGACAGGGGATACAGATACGCAGTATTTT.

The table lists this clonotype with many counts. The V gene is TRBV28, the J gene TRBJ1-1; D remains unclear. Germline V gene data show CDR1 as MDHEN and CDR2 as SYDVKM. V was trimmed by 8 bases and J by 6 bases, leaving 4 bases between them. This CDR3 has 9 amino acids. DNA of the CDR3: TGTGCCAGCGGGGCTGAAGCTTTCTTT. It encodes CASGAEAFF.

The sample holds many counts of this clonotype. The chain carries TRBV7-6 and TRBJ2-1; tentatively, D is TRBD1 (6 bases). The germline V gene has CDR1 SGHVS and CDR2 FNYEAQ. The V gene lost 4 bases and the J gene lost 9 bases, with 16 bases spanning the gap. There are 14 residues in the CDR3. The CDR3 nucleotides read TGTGCCAGCAGCTCCCCAGAGGGGGACGGTGAGCAGTTCTTC. It specifies CASSSPEGDGEQFF. The whole variable domain, filled in from reference TRBV7-6 and TRBJ2-1, reads GAGVSQSPRYKVTKRGQDVALRCDPISGHVSLYWYRQALGQGPEFLTYFNYEAQQDKSGLPNDRFSAERPEGSISTLTIQRTEQRDSAMYRCASSSPEGDGEQFFGPGTRLTVL.

Ten or more counts support this clonotype. J is TRBJ2-7 and V is TRBV7-2; D may be TRBD1 (5 bases). The CDR3 covers 17 residues. The V end was cut by 3 bases, the J end by 4 bases, with 22 bases between. Germline V gene data show CDR1 as SGHTA and CDR2 as FQGNSA. The CDR3 DNA reads as TGTGCCAGCAGCTTGGTACCTCCTCAGGGTCCTCCTTACGAGCAGTACTTC. Translated, it gives CASSLVPPQGPPYEQYF.

This clonotype was seen at least ten times. The chain uses TRBV11-2 and TRBJ1-2, with unresolved D. V lost 2 bases, J lost 1 base, and 17 bases lay in between. The CDR3 totals 17 residues. The germline V gene has CDR1 SGHAT and CDR2 FQNNGV. CDR3 DNA sequence: TGTGCCAGCAGCTTAATTCCGTCGGCAGATATTAACTATGGCTACACCTTC. It is translated as CASSLIPSADINYGYTF.

This clonotype has at least ten counts. The chain employs TRBV27 and TRBJ1-5, with no clear D. This CDR3 has 13 residues. V dropped 3 bases and J dropped 4 bases, with 7 bases sitting between them. Germline V lookup: CDR1 MNHEY, CDR2 SMNVEV (reference sequence). The CDR3 nucleotides are TGTGCCAGCAGTTTTGCGGTTAATCAGCCCCAGCATTTT. It yields the protein CASSFAVNQPQHF.

This clonotype appeared a few times. The V and J genes are TRBV19 and TRBJ1-1, with unresolved D. V dropped 3 bases and J dropped 0 bases, with 8 bases sitting between them. The CDR3 sequence is 14 residues long. Germline V CDR1 and CDR2: LNHDA, SQIVND (reference sequence). The CDR3 DNA is TGTGCCAGTAGTATTATCGGTTTGAACACTGAAGCTTTCTTT. Encoded protein: CASSIIGLNTEAFF.